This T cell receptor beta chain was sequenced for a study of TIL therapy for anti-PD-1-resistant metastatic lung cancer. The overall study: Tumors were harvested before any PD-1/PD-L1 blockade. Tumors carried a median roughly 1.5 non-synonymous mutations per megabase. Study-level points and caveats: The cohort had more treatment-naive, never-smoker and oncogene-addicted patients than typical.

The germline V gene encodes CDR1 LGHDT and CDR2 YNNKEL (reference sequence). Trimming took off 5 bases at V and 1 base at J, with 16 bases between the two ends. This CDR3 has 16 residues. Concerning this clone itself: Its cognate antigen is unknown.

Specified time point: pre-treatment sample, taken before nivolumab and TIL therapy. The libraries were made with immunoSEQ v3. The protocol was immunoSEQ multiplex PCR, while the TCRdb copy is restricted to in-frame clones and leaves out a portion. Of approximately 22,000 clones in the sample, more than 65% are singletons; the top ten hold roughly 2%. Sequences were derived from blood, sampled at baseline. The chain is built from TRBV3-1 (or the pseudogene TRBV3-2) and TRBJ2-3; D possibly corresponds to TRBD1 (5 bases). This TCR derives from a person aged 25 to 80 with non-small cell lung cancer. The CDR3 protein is CASSDLGAYRTDTQYF. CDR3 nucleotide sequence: TGTGCCAGCAGCGACCTTGGGGCGTACCGCACAGATACGCAGTATTTT.